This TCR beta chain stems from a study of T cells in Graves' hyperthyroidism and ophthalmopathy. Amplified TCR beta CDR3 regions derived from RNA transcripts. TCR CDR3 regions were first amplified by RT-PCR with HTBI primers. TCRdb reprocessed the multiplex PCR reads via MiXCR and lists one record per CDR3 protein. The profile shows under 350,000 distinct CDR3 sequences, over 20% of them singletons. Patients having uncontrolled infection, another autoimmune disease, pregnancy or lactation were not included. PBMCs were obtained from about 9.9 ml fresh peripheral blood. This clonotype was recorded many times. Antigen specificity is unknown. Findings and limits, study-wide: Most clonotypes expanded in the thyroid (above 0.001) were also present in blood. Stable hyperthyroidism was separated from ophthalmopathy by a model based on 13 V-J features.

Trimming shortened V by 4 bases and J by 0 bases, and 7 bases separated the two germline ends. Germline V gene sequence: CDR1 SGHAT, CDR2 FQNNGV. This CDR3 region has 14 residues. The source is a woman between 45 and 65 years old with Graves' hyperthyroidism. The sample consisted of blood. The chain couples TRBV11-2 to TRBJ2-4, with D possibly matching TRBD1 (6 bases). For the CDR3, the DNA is TGTGCCAGCAGCTCGGACAGAGCCAAAAACATTCAGTACTTC. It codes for CASSSDRAKNIQYF. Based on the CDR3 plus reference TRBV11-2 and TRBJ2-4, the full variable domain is EAGVAQSPRYKIIEKRQSVAFWCNPISGHATLYWYQQILGQGPKLLIQFQNNGVVDDSQLPKDRFSAERLKGVDSTLKIQPAKLEDSAVYLCASSSDRAKNIQYFGAGTRLSVL.